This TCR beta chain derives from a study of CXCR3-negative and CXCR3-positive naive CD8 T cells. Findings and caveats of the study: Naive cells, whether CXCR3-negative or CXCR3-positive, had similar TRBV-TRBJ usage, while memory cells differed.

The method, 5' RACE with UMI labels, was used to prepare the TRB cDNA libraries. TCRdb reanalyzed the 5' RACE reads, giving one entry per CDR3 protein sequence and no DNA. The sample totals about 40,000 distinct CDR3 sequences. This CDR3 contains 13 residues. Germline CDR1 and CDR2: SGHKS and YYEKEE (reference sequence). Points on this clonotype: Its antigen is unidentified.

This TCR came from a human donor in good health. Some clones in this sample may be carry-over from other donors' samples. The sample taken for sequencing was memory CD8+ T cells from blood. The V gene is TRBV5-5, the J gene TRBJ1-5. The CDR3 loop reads CASSLGSPQPQHF.